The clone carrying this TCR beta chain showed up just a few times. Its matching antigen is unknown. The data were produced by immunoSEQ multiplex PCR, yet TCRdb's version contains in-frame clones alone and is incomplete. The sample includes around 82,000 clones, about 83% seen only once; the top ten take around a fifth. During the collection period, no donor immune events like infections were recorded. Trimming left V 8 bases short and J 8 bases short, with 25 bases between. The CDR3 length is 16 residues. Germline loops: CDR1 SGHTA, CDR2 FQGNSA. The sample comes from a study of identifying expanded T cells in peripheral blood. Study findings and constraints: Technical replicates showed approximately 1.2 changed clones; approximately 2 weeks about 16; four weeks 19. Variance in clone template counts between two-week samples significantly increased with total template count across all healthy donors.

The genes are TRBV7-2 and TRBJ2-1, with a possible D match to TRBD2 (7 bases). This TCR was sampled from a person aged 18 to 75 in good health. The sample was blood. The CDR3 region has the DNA TGTGCCAGCCGGAGAGGGGGTGCGGGAGAGTCGGATGAGCAGTTCTTC. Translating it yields CASRRGGAGESDEQFF.